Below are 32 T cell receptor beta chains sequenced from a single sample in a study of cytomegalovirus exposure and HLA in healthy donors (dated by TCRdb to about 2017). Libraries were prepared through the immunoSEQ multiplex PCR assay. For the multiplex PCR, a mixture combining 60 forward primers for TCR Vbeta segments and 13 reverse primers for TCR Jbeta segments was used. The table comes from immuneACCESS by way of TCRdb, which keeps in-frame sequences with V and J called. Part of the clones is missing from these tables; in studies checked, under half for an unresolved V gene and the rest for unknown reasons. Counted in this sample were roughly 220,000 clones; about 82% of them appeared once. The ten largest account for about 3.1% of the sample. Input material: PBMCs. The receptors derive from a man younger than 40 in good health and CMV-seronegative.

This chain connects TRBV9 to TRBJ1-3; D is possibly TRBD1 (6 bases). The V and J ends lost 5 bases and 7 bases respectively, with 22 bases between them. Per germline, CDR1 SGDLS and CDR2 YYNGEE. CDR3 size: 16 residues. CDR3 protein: CASSGGGGLMPNTIYF. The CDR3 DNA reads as TGTGCCAGCAGTGGGGGCGGCGGGTTAATGCCGAACACCATATATTTT.

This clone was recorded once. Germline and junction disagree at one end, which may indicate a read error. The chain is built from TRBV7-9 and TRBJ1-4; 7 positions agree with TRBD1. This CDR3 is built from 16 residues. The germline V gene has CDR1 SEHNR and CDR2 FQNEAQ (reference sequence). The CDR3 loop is CSSSLAGTATNEKLFF. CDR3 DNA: TGTTCCAGCAGCTTAGCAGGGACAGCAACTAATGAAAAACTGTTTTTT.

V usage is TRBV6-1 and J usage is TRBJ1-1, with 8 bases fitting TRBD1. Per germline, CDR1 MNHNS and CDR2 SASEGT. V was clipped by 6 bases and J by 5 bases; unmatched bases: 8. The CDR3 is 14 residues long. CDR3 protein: CASRQGAGETEAFF. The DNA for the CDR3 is TGTGCCAGCAGGCAGGGGGCTGGGGAAACTGAAGCTTTCTTT.

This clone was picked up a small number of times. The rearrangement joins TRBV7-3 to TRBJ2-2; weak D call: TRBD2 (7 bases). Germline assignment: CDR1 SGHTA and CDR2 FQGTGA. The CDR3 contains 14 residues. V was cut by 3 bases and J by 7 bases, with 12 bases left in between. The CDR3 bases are TGTGCCAGCAGCTTCGCAGGGGAGGGCGGGGAGCTGTTTTTT. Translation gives CASSFAGEGGELFF. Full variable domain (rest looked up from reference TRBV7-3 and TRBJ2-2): GAGVSQTPSNKVTEKGKYVELRCDPISGHTALYWYRQSLGQGPEFLIYFQGTGAADDSGLPNDRFFAVRPEGSVSTLKIQRTERGDSAVYLCASSFAGEGGELFFGEGSRLTVL.

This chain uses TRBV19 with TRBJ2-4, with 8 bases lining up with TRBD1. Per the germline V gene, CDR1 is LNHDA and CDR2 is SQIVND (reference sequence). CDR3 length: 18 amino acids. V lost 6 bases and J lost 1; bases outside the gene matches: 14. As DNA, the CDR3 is TGTGCCAGTAGATTCGGGACAGGACAACCCGGGGCCAAAAACATTCAGTACTTC. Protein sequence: CASRFGTGQPGAKNIQYF.

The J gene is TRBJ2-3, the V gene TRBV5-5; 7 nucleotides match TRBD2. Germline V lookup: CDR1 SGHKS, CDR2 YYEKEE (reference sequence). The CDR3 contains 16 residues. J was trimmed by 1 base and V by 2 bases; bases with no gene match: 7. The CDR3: CASSLSTLAGTDTQYF. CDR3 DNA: TGTGCCAGCAGCTTAAGTACCCTAGCGGGCACAGATACGCAGTATTTT.

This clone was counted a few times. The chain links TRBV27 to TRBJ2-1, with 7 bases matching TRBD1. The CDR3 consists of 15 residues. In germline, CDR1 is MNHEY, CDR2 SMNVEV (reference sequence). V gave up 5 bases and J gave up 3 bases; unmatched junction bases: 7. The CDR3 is CASSLRDSIYNEQFF. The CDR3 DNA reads TGTGCCAGCAGTCTCCGGGACAGTATCTACAATGAGCAGTTCTTC.

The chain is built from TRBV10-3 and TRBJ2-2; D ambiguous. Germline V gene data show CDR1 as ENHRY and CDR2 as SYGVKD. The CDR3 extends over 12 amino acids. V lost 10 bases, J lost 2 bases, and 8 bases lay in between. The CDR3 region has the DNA TGTGCCACTACGAAAAACACCGGGGAGCTGTTTTTT. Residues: CATTKNTGELFF.

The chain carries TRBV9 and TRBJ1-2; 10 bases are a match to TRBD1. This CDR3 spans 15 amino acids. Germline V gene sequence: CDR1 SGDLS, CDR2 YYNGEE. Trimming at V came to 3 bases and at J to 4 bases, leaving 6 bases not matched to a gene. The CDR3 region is CASSARQGASYGYTF. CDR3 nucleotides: TGTGCCAGCAGCGCCAGACAGGGGGCGAGCTATGGCTACACCTTC.

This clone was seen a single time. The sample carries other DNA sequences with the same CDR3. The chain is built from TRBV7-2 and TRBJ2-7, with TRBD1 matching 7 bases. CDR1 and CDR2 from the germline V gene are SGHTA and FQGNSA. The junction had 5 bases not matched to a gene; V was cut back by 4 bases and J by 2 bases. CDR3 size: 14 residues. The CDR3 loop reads CASSSYRGPYEQYF. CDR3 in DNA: TGTGCCAGCAGCTCGTACAGGGGACCCTACGAGCAGTACTTC.

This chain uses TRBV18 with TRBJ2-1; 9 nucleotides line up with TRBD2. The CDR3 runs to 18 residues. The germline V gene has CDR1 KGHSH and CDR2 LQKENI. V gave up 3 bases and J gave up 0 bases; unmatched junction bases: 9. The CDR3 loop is CASSPKAGGPSSYNEQFF. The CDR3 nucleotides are TGTGCCAGCTCACCGAAAGCGGGGGGTCCTAGCTCCTACAATGAGCAGTTCTTC.

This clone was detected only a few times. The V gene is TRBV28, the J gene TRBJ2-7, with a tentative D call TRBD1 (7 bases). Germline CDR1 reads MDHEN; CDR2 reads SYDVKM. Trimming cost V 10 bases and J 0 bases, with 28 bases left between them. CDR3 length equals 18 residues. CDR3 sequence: CATWRAAGAGQSSYEQYF. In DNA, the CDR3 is TGTGCCACCTGGCGAGCGGCGGGCGCGGGACAGAGCTCCTACGAGCAGTACTTC.

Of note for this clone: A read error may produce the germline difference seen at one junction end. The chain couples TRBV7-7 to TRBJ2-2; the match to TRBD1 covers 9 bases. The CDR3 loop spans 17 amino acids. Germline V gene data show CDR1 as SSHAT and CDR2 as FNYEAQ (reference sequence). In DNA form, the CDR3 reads TGTGCTAGCAGCTTAGCAGTCACAGGGGGCCCGGCCGGGGAGCTGTTTTTT. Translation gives CASSLAVTGGPAGELFF.

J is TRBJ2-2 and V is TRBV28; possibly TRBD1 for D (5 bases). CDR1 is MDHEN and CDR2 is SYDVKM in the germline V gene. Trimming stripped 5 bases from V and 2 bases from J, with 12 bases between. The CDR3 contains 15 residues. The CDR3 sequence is CASSRRGPNTGELFF. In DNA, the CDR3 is TGTGCCAGCAGTCGTAGGGGCCCTAACACCGGGGAGCTGTTTTTT. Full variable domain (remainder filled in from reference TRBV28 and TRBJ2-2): DVKVTQSSRYLVKRTGEKVFLECVQDMDHENMFWYRQDPGLGLRLIYFSYDVKMKEKGDIPEGYSVSREKKERFSLILESASTNQTSMYLCASSRRGPNTGELFFGEGSRLTVL.

For the CDR3, the DNA is TGTGCCAGCAGCTTGTACGGCGGACAGGCGGATGGCTACACCTTC. It encodes CASSLYGGQADGYTF. V and J are TRBV5-6 and TRBJ1-2; TRBD1 aligns across 7 bases. CDR1 and CDR2 from the germline V gene are SGHDT and YYEEEE. Germline trimming cut 1 base from V and 6 bases from J; bases unmatched to any gene: 9. This CDR3 is 15 amino acids long.

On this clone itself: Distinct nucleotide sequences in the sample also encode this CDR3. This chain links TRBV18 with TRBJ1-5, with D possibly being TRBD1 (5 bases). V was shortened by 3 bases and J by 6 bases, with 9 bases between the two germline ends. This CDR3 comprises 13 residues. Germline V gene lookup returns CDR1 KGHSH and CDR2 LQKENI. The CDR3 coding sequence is TGTGCCAGCTCACCTGGGGGGGGTCAGCCCCAGCATTTT. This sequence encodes CASSPGGGQPQHF. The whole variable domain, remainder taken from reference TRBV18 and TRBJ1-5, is NAGVMQNPRHLVRRRGQEARLRCSPMKGHSHVYWYRQLPEEGLKFMVYLQKENIIDESGMPKERFSAEFPKEGPSILRIQQVVRGDSAAYFCASSPGGGQPQHFGDGTRLSIL.

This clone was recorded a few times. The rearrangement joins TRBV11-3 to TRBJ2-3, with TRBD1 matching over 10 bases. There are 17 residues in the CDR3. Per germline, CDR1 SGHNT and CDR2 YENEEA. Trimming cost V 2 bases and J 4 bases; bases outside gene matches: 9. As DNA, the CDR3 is TGTGCCAGCAGCTTAAGGAGACCGGGACAGGGGTCAGATACGCAGTATTTT. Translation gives CASSLRRPGQGSDTQYF.

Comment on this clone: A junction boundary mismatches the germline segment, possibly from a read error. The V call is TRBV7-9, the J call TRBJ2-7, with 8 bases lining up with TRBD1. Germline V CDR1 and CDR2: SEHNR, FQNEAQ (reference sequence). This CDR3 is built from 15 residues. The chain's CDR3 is CSSRPGTGQTYEQYF. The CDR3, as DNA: TGTTCCAGCAGGCCGGGGACAGGACAAACCTACGAGCAGTACTTC.

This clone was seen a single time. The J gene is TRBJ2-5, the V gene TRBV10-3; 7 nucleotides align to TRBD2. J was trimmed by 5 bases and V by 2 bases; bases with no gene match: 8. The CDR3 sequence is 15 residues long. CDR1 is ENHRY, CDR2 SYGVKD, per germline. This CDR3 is CAISEPLGGVETQYF. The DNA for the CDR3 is TGTGCCATCAGTGAGCCGTTGGGGGGGGTGGAGACCCAGTACTTC.

The CDR3 nucleotides read TGTGCCAGCAGTGGGTCAGGGGGAGGAACTGAAGCTTTCTTT. Translated, it gives CASSGSGGGTEAFF. This rearrangement joins TRBV25-1 to TRBJ1-1; the match to TRBD1 covers 7 bases. The CDR3 length is 14 residues. V gave up 4 bases and J gave up 5 bases; unmatched junction bases: 7. Germline assignment: CDR1 MGHDK and CDR2 SYGVNS.

The CDR3 spells CASSTGVLNTEAFF. As DNA, the CDR3 is TGTGCCAGCAGCACAGGGGTTTTGAACACTGAAGCTTTCTTT. This sequence joins TRBV9 and TRBJ1-1; 7 nucleotides agree with TRBD1. V lost 4 bases, J lost 0 bases, and 3 bases stayed unmatched. Germline CDR1 and CDR2: SGDLS and YYNGEE. The CDR3 sequence is 14 residues long.

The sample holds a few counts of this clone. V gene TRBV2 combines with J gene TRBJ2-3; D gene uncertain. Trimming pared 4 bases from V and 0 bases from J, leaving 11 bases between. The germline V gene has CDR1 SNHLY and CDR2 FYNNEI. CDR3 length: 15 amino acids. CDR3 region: CASSVIITSTDTQYF. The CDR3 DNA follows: TGTGCCAGCAGTGTGATTATTACTAGCACAGATACGCAGTATTTT. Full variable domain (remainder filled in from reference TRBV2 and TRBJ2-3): EPEVTQTPSHQVTQMGQEVILRCVPISNHLYFYWYRQILGQKVEFLVSFYNNEISEKSEIFDDQFSVERPDGSNFTLKIRSTKLEDSAMYFCASSVIITSTDTQYFGPGTRLTVL.

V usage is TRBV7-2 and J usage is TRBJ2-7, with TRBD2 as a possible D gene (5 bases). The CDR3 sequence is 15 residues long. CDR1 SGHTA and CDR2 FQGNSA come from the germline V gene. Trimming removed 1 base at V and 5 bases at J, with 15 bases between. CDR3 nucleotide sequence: TGTGCCAGCAGCTTAGTGGAGGTATGGGCAGACGAGCAGTACTTC. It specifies CASSLVEVWADEQYF.

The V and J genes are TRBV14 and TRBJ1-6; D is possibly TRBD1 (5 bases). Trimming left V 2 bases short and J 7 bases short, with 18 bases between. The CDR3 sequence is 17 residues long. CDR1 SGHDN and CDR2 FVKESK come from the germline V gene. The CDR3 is CASSQFVRVGWNSPLHF. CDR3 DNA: TGTGCCAGCAGCCAATTCGTCAGGGTGGGGTGGAATTCACCCCTCCACTTT.

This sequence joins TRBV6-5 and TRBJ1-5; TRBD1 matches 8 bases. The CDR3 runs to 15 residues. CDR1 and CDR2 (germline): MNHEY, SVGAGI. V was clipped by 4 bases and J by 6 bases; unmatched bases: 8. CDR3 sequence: CASSFSRQGTQPQHF. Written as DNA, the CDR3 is TGTGCCAGCAGTTTCTCAAGACAGGGGACTCAGCCCCAGCATTTT.

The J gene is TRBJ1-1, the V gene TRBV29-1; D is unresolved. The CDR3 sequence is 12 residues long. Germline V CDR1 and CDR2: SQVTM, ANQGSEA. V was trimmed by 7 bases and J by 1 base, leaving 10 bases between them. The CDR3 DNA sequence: TGCAGCGGTAAAACTAGGAACACTGAAGCTTTCTTT. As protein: CSGKTRNTEAFF.

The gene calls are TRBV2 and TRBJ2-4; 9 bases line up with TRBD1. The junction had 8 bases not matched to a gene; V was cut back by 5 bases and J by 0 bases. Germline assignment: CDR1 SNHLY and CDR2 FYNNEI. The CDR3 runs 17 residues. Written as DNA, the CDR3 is TGTGCCAGCAGTACCCGACAGGGGGGGTTAGCCAAAAACATTCAGTACTTC. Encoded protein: CASSTRQGGLAKNIQYF.

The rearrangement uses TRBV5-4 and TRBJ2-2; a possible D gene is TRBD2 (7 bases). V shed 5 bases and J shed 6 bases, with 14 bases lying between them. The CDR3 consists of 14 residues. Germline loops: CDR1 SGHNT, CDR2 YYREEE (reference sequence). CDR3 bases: TGTGCCAGCAGTGGGGGGGGCCGGGCCGGGGAGCTGTTTTTT. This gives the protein CASSGGGRAGELFF.

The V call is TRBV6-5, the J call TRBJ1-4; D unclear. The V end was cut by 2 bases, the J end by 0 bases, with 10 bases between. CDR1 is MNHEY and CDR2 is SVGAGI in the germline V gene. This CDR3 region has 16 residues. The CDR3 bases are TGTGCCAGCAGTTACAACTGGGCTTCAACTAATGAAAAACTGTTTTTT. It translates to CASSYNWASTNEKLFF.

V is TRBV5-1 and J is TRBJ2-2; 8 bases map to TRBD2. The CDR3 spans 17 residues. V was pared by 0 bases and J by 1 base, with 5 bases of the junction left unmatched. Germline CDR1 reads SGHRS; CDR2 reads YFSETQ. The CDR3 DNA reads TGCGCCAGCAGCTTGGCCGGGGGGGGGCTGAACACCGGGGAGCTGTTTTTT. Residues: CASSLAGGGLNTGELFF.

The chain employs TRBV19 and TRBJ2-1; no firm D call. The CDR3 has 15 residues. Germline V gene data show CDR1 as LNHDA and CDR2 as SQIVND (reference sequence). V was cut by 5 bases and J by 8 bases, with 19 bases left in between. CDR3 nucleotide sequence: TGTGCCAGTAGTGCCGATATCCTAGGTGAGGATGAGCAGTTCTTC. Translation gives CASSADILGEDEQFF.

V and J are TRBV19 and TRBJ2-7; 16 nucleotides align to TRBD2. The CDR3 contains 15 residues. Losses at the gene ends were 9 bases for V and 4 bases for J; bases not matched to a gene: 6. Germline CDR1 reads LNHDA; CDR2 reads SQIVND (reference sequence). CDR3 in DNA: TGTGCCAGCTCTCCGGGACTAGCGGGGGGGTACGAGCAGTACTTC. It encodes CASSPGLAGGYEQYF.